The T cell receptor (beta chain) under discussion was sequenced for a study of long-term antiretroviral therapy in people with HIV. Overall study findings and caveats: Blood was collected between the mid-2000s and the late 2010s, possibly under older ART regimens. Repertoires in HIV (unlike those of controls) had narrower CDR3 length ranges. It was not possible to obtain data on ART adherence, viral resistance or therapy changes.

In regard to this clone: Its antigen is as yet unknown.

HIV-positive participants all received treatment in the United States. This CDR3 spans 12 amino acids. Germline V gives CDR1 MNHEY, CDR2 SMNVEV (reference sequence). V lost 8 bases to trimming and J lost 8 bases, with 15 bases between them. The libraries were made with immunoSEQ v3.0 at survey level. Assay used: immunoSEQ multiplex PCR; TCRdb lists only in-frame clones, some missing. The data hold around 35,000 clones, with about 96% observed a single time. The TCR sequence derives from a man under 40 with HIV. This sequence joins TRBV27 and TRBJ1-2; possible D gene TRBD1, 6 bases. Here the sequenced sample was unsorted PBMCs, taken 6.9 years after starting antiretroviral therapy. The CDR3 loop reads CASSNRVGGYTF. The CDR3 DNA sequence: TGTGCCAGCTCAAACAGGGTGGGAGGCTACACCTTC.